This T cell receptor beta chain is drawn from a study of PD-1 blockade in classical Hodgkin lymphoma (dated by TCRdb to the early 2020s). Turning to the overall study: Nivolumab dosing was 3 mg/kg intravenously every 2 weeks, continuing until either disease progression or unacceptable toxicity. The study used TCR beta sequencing and CyTOF to define a peripheral blood immune signature of response to PD-1 blockade in classical Hodgkin lymphoma. The investigation overall reported the following: Baseline diversity similar to that of newly diagnosed patients was observed in trial patients achieving complete response, whereas significantly lower diversity was observed in partial responders and progressors. The study covered only a single clinical trial cohort, and the causes of the repertoire differences, possibly disease activity or prior therapy, were still not defined. Baseline TCR diversity was reported to be lower in newly diagnosed patients than in healthy donors, and even lower in relapsed/refractory patients. Diversity was lower in patients who began nivolumab less than 1 year after ASCT, so these patients were left out of later analyses to avoid confounding by immune reconstitution. CD4+ but not CD8+ TCR diversity rose significantly by C4D1 (p=0.0027 vs p=0.16), most apparent in complete responders (p=0.02).

Genomic DNA was extracted with the Qiagen DNeasy kit from unsorted PBMCs and from negatively selected CD4+ and CD8+ fractions. TCR beta CDR3 regions were subjected to amplification by immunoSEQ multiplex PCR with primers that anneal to V and J segments. A synthetic immune receptor repertoire was used to minimize amplification bias, and any remaining bias was removed computationally after sequencing. Regarding the original processing steps: Custom Python scripts were used to quantify repertoire diversity as the Shannon entropy index. Unsorted, CD4+ and CD8+ repertoires were analyzed separately, except in combined analyses where CD4+ and CD8+ sequences were merged in silico. A clone was considered expanded if an increase in frequency of at least 2-fold after treatment relative to C1D1 was found, and a pseudocount of 0.5 was applied to clones undetected at baseline. Singleton clones were defined as clones with 0 or 1 copy at C1D1, and non-singleton clones were defined as clones with 2 or more copies. By matching protein sequences in sorted samples from the same patient, clones expanded in unsorted samples were annotated as CD4+, CD8+ or unknown. Wilcoxon tests were applied to paired samples to test diversity changes from C1D1 to C4D1. TCRdb took over this immuneACCESS table, retaining in-frame rearrangements with V and J assigned. Such tables are incomplete; in checked studies, under half of the missing clones stem from an unresolved V gene, and the remainder is unexplained. The DNA was the basis for D and trimming; V, J and clone size are from that table. The sample table holds some 100,000 clones, of which roughly 89% were seen once. Of the sample, 6.6% falls within the top ten clones.

Comment on this clone: It has no known antigen specificity. No base qualities exist here, and no much larger clone lies one base off it.

The germline V gene specifies MRHNA as CDR1 and SNTAGT as CDR2. The CDR3 goes from the cysteine to the phenylalanine over 17 residues. Solely the CDR3 DNA is kept, with 51 bases framed from the first base. V lost 5 bases and J lost 0 bases, and the count of bases not matched to a germline gene is 8. The sample's time point label, decoded: cycle 2 day 1 (C2D1) of nivolumab. Relapse after autologous stem cell transplantation had occurred in all trial patients, and cohorts A, B and C were distinguished by prior brentuximab vedotin exposure. A total of around 60 patients with relapsed/refractory classical Hodgkin lymphoma made up the trial cohort, and each patient's best overall response was complete response, partial response or progressive disease. Trial patients were treated with single-agent nivolumab in the multi-cohort phase II CheckMate 205 trial. Best overall response was determined by an independent review committee according to the 2007 International Working Group response criteria. PBMCs from the trial were collected at three points: immediately before nivolumab initiation (C1D1), and during therapy at cycle 2 day 1 and cycle 4 day 1. Peripheral blood was collected in 8 mL Vacutainer Cell Preparation Tubes, from which PBMCs were isolated by centrifugation and then cryopreserved.

The sequence is built from TRBV6-4 and TRBJ2-3; the junction holds 10 bases that match TRBD2. The sequenced sample was peripheral blood mononuclear cells (PBMCs), obtained before the second cycle of nivolumab. This clonotype was obtained from a human donor with classical Hodgkin lymphoma. The CDR3 corresponds to CASSPGTSDASTDTQYF. The bases are TGTGCCAGCAGTCCCGGGACTAGCGATGCTAGCACAGATACGCAGTATTTT.